These T cell receptor beta chains were read from a single sample in a study of blood T cell repertoires in COVID-19. Profiled with immunoSEQ multiplex PCR; TCRdb holds only in-frame clones, not every one. The repertoire holds 200,000 to 250,000 clones, roughly 89% seen once, with over 13% in the top ten. The sequencing input was PBMCs or T cells enriched from blood (not recorded which). The receptors stem from a man aged 25 to 40 who had been exposed to COVID-19. Both conserved end residues are part of each CDR3. D genes are given only for firm matches. Expanded clones are given a class, and other clones once, few, many or no size at all.

CDR3 protein: CASSSGVYNSPLHF; CDR3 DNA: TGTGCCAGCAGCTCTGGAGTCTATAATTCACCCCTCCACTTT; J gene: TRBJ1-6; D gene: NA; clone size: once; V gene: TRBV11-2
CDR3 protein: CASSLKRESEQYF; CDR3 DNA: TGTGCCAGCAGCTTAAAGAGGGAGAGCGAGCAGTACTTC; J gene: TRBJ2-7; D gene: NA; clone size: NA; V gene: TRBV7-2
CDR3 protein: CATSRVKGPGLNPEAFF; CDR3 DNA: TGTGCCACCAGCAGAGTAAAGGGGCCAGGGTTGAATCCTGAAGCTTTCTTT; J gene: TRBJ1-1; D gene: NA; clone size: few; V gene: TRBV15
CDR3 protein: CATETLSRGNSPLHF; CDR3 DNA: TGTGCCACGGAAACCTTGTCACGGGGGAATTCACCCCTCCACTTT; J gene: TRBJ1-6; D gene: NA; clone size: NA; V gene: TRBV7-9
CDR3 protein: CASRGVPSGGYSKTGYGYTF; CDR3 DNA: TGCGCCAGCAGAGGTGTTCCGTCAGGGGGTTACTCTAAAACCGGCTATGGCTACACCTTC; J gene: TRBJ1-2; D gene: TRBD1; clone size: NA; V gene: TRBV5-1
CDR3 protein: CASSRTEMDPGELFF; CDR3 DNA: TGCGCCAGCAGCCGGACAGAGATGGACCCGGGGGAGCTGTTTTTT; J gene: TRBJ2-2; D gene: NA; clone size: NA; V gene: TRBV4-1
CDR3 protein: CASSVEFGTGGGGTEAFF; CDR3 DNA: TGTGCCAGCAGCGTAGAATTTGGGACAGGGGGTGGTGGCACTGAAGCTTTCTTT; J gene: TRBJ1-1; D gene: TRBD1; clone size: NA; V gene: TRBV9
CDR3 protein: CASNPGNHYGYTF; CDR3 DNA: TGCGCCAGCAACCCAGGGAATCACTATGGCTACACCTTC; J gene: TRBJ1-2; D gene: NA; clone size: NA; V gene: TRBV5-1
CDR3 protein: CASSQLRLAGSTDTQYF; CDR3 DNA: TGTGCCAGCAGCCAGTTAAGACTAGCGGGGAGCACAGATACGCAGTATTTT; J gene: TRBJ2-3; D gene: TRBD2; clone size: NA; V gene: TRBV3-1/TRBV3-2
CDR3 protein: CASRRTGGHGYTF; CDR3 DNA: TGTGCCAGCAGGAGAACAGGGGGCCATGGCTACACCTTC; J gene: TRBJ1-2; D gene: TRBD1; clone size: NA; V gene: TRBV3-1/TRBV3-2
CDR3 protein: CASSIRPRTPSGTSGATDTQYF; CDR3 DNA: TGTGCCAGTAGTATACGGCCCCGAACCCCTAGTGGTACTAGCGGGGCCACAGATACGCAGTATTTT; J gene: TRBJ2-3; D gene: TRBD2; clone size: NA; V gene: TRBV19
CDR3 protein: CASTDRSVASPLHF; CDR3 DNA: TGTGCCAGCACGGACAGGTCCGTGGCTTCACCCCTCCACTTT; J gene: TRBJ1-6; D gene: TRBD1; clone size: NA; V gene: TRBV6-5
CDR3 protein: CASSPQGRLSSPLHF; CDR3 DNA: TGTGCCAGCAGTCCCCAGGGTCGCCTTAGTTCACCCCTCCACTTT; J gene: TRBJ1-6; D gene: NA; clone size: NA; V gene: TRBV6-5
CDR3 protein: CAISDVGGPYNEQFF; CDR3 DNA: TGTGCCATCAGTGATGTGGGGGGTCCCTACAATGAGCAGTTCTTC; J gene: TRBJ2-1; D gene: NA; clone size: once; V gene: TRBV10-3
CDR3 protein: CASQGNGYTF; CDR3 DNA: TGTGCCAGCCAGGGGAATGGCTACACCTTC; J gene: TRBJ1-2; D gene: NA; clone size: NA; V gene: TRBV3-1/TRBV3-2
CDR3 protein: CASSVGLAEETQYF; CDR3 DNA: TGTGCCAGCAGTGTAGGTCTAGCGGAAGAGACCCAGTACTTC; J gene: TRBJ2-5; D gene: TRBD2; clone size: few; V gene: TRBV2
CDR3 protein: CASSLGGTDTQYF; CDR3 DNA: TGCGCCAGCAGCTTGGGAGGGACAGATACGCAGTATTTT; J gene: TRBJ2-3; D gene: NA; clone size: once; V gene: TRBV5-1
CDR3 protein: CASSLTGRAGGPHEQFF; CDR3 DNA: TGTGCCAGCAGCTTAACGGGCCGAGCGGGGGGGCCCCATGAGCAGTTCTTC; J gene: TRBJ2-1; D gene: TRBD2; clone size: NA; V gene: TRBV7-3
CDR3 protein: CASSYQQGTGYNEQFF; CDR3 DNA: TGTGCCAGCAGCTACCAGCAGGGGACAGGGTACAATGAGCAGTTCTTC; J gene: TRBJ2-1; D gene: TRBD1; clone size: NA; V gene: TRBV5-4
CDR3 protein: CASSGQVDNSPLHF; CDR3 DNA: TGTGCCAGCAGCGGACAGGTAGATAATTCACCCCTCCACTTT; J gene: TRBJ1-6; D gene: TRBD1; clone size: few; V gene: TRBV2
CDR3 protein: CASSLRRAVVQAFF; CDR3 DNA: TGTGCCAGCAGCCTGAGGCGGGCCGTGGTGCAAGCTTTCTTT; J gene: TRBJ1-1; D gene: NA; clone size: few; V gene: TRBV7-2
CDR3 protein: CASSRTVGSSYEQYF; CDR3 DNA: TGTGCCAGCTCAAGAACAGTCGGAAGCTCCTACGAGCAGTACTTC; J gene: TRBJ2-7; D gene: NA; clone size: NA; V gene: TRBV18
CDR3 protein: CASSIRLRDTETQYF; CDR3 DNA: TGTGCCAGCAGTATAAGGCTCCGGGACACTGAGACCCAGTACTTC; J gene: TRBJ2-5; D gene: NA; clone size: NA; V gene: TRBV7-8
CDR3 protein: CASSLDRGASQFF; CDR3 DNA: TGTGCCAGCTCCCTAGACAGGGGCGCTTCCCAGTTCTTC; J gene: TRBJ2-1; D gene: TRBD1; clone size: NA; V gene: TRBV18